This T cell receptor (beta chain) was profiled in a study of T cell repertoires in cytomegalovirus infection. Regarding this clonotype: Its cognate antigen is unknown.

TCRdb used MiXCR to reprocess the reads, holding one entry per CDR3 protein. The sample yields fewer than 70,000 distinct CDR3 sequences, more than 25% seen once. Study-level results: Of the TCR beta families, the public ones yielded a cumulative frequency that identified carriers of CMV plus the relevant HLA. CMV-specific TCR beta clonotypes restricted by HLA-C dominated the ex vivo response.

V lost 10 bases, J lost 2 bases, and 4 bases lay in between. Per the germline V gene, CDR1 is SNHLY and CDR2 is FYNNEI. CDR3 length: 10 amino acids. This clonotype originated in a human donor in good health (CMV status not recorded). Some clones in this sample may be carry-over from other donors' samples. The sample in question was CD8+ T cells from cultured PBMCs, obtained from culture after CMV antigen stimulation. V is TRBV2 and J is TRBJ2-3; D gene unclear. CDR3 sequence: CATVTDTQYF. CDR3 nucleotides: TGTGCCACAGTCACAGATACGCAGTATTTT.